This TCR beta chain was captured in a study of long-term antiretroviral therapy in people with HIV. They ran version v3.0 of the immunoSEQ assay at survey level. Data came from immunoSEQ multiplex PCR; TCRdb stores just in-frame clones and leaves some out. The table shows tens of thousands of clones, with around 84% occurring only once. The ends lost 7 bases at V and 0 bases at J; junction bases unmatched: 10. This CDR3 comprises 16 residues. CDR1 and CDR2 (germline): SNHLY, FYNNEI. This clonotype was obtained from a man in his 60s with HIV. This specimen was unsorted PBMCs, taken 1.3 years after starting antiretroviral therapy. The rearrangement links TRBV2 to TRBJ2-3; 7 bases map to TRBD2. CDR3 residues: CASTLAGDPSTDTQYF. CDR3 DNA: TGTGCCAGCACTTTAGCGGGCGATCCTAGCACAGATACGCAGTATTTT.